This T cell receptor beta chain was sequenced in a study of sequential checkpoint blockade in melanoma. About the study: Randomization was 1:1 between first-line nivolumab→ipilimumab and ipilimumab→nivolumab.

The method was immunoSEQ multiplex PCR; TCRdb's version includes in-frame clones alone and lacks a portion of them. Of 3,800 or so clones listed, roughly three fifths are singletons. The CDR3 runs to 11 residues. V lost 8 bases and J lost 4, with 8 bases in between. In germline, CDR1 is PRHDT, CDR2 FYEKMQ (reference sequence). Treatment denoted: randomized to nivolumab then ipilimumab (arm A) or the reverse (arm B). Patients had received no earlier DNA-damaging chemotherapy. Live CD3+CD8+ CD19− CD56− cells were sorted from PBMCs. This chain joins TRBV13 and TRBJ2-5; tentative D call: TRBD2 (5 bases). Sequencing used CD8+ T cells sorted from blood (inferred from file names), obtained from a patient given nivolumab and ipilimumab in sequence. The receptor was derived from a human donor with melanoma. CDR3: CASRERETQYF. Written as DNA, the CDR3 is TGTGCCAGCCGGGAAAGAGAGACCCAGTACTTC.